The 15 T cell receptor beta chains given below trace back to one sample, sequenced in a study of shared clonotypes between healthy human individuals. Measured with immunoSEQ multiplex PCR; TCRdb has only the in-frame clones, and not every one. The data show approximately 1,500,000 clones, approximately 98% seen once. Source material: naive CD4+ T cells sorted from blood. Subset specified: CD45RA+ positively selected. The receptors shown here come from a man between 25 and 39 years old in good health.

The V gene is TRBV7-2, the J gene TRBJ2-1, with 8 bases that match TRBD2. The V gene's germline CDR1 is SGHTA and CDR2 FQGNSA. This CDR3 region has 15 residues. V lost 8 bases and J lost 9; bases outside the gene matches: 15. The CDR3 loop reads CASRMSSGNFGEQFF. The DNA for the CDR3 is TGTGCCAGCCGAATGAGTAGCGGGAATTTCGGTGAGCAGTTCTTC.

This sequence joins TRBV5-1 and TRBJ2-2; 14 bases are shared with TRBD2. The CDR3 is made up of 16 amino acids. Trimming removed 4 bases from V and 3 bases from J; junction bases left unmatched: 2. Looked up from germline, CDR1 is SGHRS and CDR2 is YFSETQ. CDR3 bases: TGCGCCAGCAGCCAGGGACTAGCGGGAGACACCGGGGAGCTGTTTTTT. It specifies CASSQGLAGDTGELFF.

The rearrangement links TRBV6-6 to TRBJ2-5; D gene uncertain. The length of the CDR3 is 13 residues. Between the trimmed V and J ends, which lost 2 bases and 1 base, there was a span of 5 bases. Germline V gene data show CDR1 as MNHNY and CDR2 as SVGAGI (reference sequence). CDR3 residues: CASSYRVQETQYF. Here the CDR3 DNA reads TGTGCCAGCAGTTACCGGGTCCAAGAGACCCAGTACTTC.

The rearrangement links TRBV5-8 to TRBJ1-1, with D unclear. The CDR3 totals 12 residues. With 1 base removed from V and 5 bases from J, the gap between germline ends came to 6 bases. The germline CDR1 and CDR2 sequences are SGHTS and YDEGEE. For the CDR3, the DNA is TGTGCCAGCAGCTTGCGGCGGACTGAAGCTTTCTTT. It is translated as CASSLRRTEAFF.

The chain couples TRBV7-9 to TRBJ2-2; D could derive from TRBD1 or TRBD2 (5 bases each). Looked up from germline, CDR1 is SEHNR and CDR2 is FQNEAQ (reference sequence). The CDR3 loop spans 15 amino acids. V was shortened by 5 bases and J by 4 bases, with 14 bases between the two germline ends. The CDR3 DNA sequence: TGTGCCAGCAGCACTCCGGGACGACTCACCGGGGAGCTGTTTTTT. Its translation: CASSTPGRLTGELFF.

The CDR3 bases are TGCGCCAGCAGCCACACGACTAGCGGGAGCCTCCTCTACAATGAGCAGTTCTTC. Its translation is CASSHTTSGSLLYNEQFF. This chain uses TRBV4-3 with TRBJ2-1, with TRBD2 matching 12 bases. Trimming took 3 bases from V and 3 from J; bases not matched to a gene: 9. Germline V CDR1 and CDR2: LGHNA, YSLEER. The CDR3 runs to 18 residues.

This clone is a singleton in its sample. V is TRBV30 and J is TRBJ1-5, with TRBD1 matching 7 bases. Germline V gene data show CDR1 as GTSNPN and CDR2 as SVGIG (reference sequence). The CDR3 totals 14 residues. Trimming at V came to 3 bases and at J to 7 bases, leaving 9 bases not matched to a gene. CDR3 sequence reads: CAWSRDRVEQPQHF. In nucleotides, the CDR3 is TGTGCCTGGAGCAGAGACAGGGTCGAACAGCCCCAGCATTTT.

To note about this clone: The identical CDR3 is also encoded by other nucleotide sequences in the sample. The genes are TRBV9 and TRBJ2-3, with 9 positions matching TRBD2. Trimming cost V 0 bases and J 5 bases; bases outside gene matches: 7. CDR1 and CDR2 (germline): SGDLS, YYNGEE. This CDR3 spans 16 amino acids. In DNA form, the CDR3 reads TGTGCCAGCAGCGTAGCAGGCGGGAGGGCCGTAGATACGCAGTATTTT. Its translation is CASSVAGGRAVDTQYF.

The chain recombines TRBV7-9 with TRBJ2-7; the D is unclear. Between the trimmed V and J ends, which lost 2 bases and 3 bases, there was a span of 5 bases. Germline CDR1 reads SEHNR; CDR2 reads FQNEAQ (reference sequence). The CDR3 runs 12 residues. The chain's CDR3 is CASSLTNYEQYF. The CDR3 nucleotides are TGTGCCAGCAGCTTAACTAACTACGAGCAGTACTTC.

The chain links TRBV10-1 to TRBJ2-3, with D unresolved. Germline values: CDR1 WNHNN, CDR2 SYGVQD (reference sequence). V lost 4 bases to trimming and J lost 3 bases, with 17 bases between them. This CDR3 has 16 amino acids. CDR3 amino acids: CASSVGSRTATDTQYF. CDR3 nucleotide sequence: TGCGCCAGCAGTGTGGGTTCCCGTACCGCTACAGATACGCAGTATTTT.

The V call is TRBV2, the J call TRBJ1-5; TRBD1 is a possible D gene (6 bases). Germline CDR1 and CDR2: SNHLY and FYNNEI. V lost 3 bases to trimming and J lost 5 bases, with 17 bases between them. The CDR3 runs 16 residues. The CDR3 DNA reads TGTGCCAGCAGTGAGAGTAGGGGGTTGGGGGATCAGCCCCAGCATTTT. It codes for CASSESRGLGDQPQHF.

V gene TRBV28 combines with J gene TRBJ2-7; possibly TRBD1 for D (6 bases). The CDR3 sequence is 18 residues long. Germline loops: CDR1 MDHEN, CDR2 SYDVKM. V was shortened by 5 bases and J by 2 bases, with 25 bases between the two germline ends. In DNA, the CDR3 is TGTGCCAGCAGTACAGGGATCGTCGGGAAGCATACCCCCTACGAGCAGTACTTC. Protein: CASSTGIVGKHTPYEQYF.

The CDR3 nucleotides read TGTGCCAGCCCGGGACAGGAAGGCCCACTCTACGAATGGCAGTACTTC. Protein sequence: CASPGQEGPLYEWQYF. The chain combines TRBV21-1 with TRBJ2-7; the DNA was not used to check the table's D call, TRBD1. TRBV21-1 is a pseudogene locus. The CDR3 totals 16 residues.

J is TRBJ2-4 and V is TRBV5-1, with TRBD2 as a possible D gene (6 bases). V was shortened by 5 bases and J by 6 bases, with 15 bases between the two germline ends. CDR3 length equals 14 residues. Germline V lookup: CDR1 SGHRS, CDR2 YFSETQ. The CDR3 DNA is TGCGCCAGCAGTATCTCGGACTATTTAAACATTCAGTACTTC. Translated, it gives CASSISDYLNIQYF.

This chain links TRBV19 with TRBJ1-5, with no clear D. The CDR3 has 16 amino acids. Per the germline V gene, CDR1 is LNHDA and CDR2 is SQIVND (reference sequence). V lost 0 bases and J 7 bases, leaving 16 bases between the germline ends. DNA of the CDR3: TGTGCCAGTAGTATAGATTGGTCGCGGGCTCGCCAGCCCCAGCATTTT. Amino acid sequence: CASSIDWSRARQPQHF.